One TCR beta chain is described in this entry. Investigators took around 10 milliliters of peripheral blood from every donor. This entry belongs to a study of blood T cells in healthy people across ages. Per germline, CDR1 LGHDT and CDR2 YNNKEL (reference sequence). Trimming took off 5 bases at V and 0 bases at J, with 17 bases between the two ends. The CDR3 is 18 amino acids. A second PCR of 7 to 11 cycles used a sample-barcoded 5' primer and a J-beta primer mix. Each of the samples gave a minimum of 3 million paired-end reads that contained CDR3. TCRdb reanalysed the 5' RACE reads using MiXCR and keeps one entry per CDR3 protein. The repertoire consists of approximately 800,000 distinct CDR3 sequences, with 20% to 30% occurring once and the leading ten covering around 3%. This same sample was also part of a study on T cells of mothers and their children.

The sequencing sample was made of blood. The sequence derives from a boy between 10 and 17 years old in good health. The chain uses TRBV3-1 and TRBJ2-6; D uncertain. CDR3 sequence: CASSGRGATSSGANVLTF. The DNA for the CDR3 is TGTGCCAGCAGCGGTCGTGGAGCAACAAGCTCTGGGGCCAACGTCCTGACTTTC.